Listed below are T cell receptor beta chains from one sample, sequenced in a study of human T cells and chemical hapten exposure. TCRdb independently ran MiXCR on the 5' RACE reads; one entry per CDR3 protein. The sample contains 150,000 or so distinct CDR3 sequences, about 4% of which appear only once. Every receptor here comes from a female donor in good health. Each CDR3 is given with its conserved first and last residue. A D gene is named only where the DNA matches it firmly. Not all rows give a size; the values are once, few, many and, for expanded clones, a class.

V gene	clone size	D gene	J gene	CDR3 protein	CDR3 DNA
TRBV27	many	TRBD1	TRBJ2-7	CATRTGGGEQYF	TGTGCCACCAGAACAGGGGGTGGCGAGCAGTACTTC
TRBV12-3/TRBV12-4	-	TRBD2	TRBJ2-3	CASSPQTSGEGKDTQYF	TGTGCCAGCAGTCCACAGACTAGCGGGGAGGGTAAGGATACGCAGTATTTT
TRBV5-1	many	TRBD2	TRBJ2-3	CASSQLAVSTDTQYF	TGCGCCAGCAGCCAGCTAGCGGTCAGCACAGATACGCAGTATTTT
TRBV12-3/TRBV12-4	many	TRBD2	TRBJ2-2	CASSPGEGGELFF	TGTGCCAGCAGTCCGGGGGAGGGGGGGGAGCTGTTTTTT
TRBV9	many	-	TRBJ2-7	CASSARQNPGYEQYF	TGTGCCAGCAGCGCCCGACAGAATCCTGGCTACGAGCAGTACTTC
TRBV6-2/TRBV6-3	many	-	TRBJ1-5	CASKDSINQPQHF	TGTGCCAGCAAGGACAGCATTAATCAGCCCCAGCATTTT
TRBV27	many	-	TRBJ2-5	CASQSLPGPETQYF	TGTGCCAGCCAAAGTTTGCCGGGTCCGGAGACCCAGTACTTC
TRBV5-6	many	-	TRBJ1-2	CASSLYPGTGFGYTF	TGTGCCAGCAGCTTGTATCCAGGGACGGGTTTTGGCTACACCTTC
TRBV4-3	-	-	TRBJ2-2	CASSRAVRNTGELFF	TGCGCCAGCAGCCGGGCTGTAAGGAACACCGGGGAGCTGTTTTTT
TRBV12-3/TRBV12-4	many	-	TRBJ2-3	CASSTGSHFSSTDTQYF	TGTGCCAGCAGCACAGGGTCCCATTTCTCTAGCACAGATACGCAGTATTTT
TRBV3-1	few	TRBD1	TRBJ2-1	CASSQLEGQGTYNEQFF	TGTGCCAGCAGCCAATTAGAGGGACAGGGCACCTACAATGAGCAGTTCTTC
TRBV7-3	many	-	TRBJ2-1	CASSPGAGSGGNEQFF	TGTGCCAGCAGCCCGGGGGCAGGGTCAGGGGGTAATGAGCAGTTCTTC
TRBV5-1	many	-	TRBJ1-1	CASSLEGRNTEAFF	TGCGCCAGCAGCTTGGAGGGCCGGAACACTGAAGCTTTCTTT
TRBV3-1	-	-	TRBJ1-1	CARTHWRNTEAFF	TGTGCCAGGACCCACTGGCGGAACACTGAAGCTTTCTTT
TRBV20-1	-	TRBD1	TRBJ1-2	CSVPGQFGGYTF	TGCAGTGTCCCGGGACAGTTCGGCGGCTACACCTTC
TRBV7-2	many	-	TRBJ1-3	CASSLGLVQGNTIYF	TGTGCCAGCAGCTTAGGCCTAGTCCAAGGAAACACCATATATTTT
TRBV4-1	few	-	TRBJ2-6	CASSQDPGTGANVLTF	TGCGCCAGCAGCCAAGATCCCGGAACTGGGGCCAACGTCCTGACTTTC
TRBV20-1	few	TRBD2	TRBJ2-1	CSARDTLSGGAKEQFF	TGCAGTGCTAGAGACACTCTCAGCGGGGGGGCCAAAGAGCAGTTCTTC
TRBV13	many	-	TRBJ1-2	CASTLPMGFGVDGYTF	TGTGCCAGCACCTTACCCATGGGTTTCGGGGTGGATGGCTACACCTTC
TRBV19	few	TRBD1	TRBJ2-1	CASSMGTGGGWSGGSKFF	TGTGCCAGTAGTATGGGGACAGGGGGTGGCTGGAGCGGGGGGTCTAAGTTCTTC
TRBV6-5	many	TRBD1	TRBJ1-2	CASRMRQGAFYGYTF	TGTGCCAGCAGGATGCGACAGGGGGCATTCTATGGCTACACCTTC
TRBV14	-	-	TRBJ2-5	CASSQESGARRETQYF	TGTGCCAGCAGCCAAGAGTCAGGGGCTCGTCGAGAGACCCAGTACTTC
TRBV7-9	many	TRBD2	TRBJ2-2	CASSPASGGHTGELFF	TGTGCCAGCAGCCCGGCTAGCGGGGGGCACACCGGGGAGCTGTTTTTT
TRBV6-4	many	-	TRBJ2-3	CASSDVAGPTDTQYF	TGTGCCAGCAGTGACGTGGCAGGGCCCACAGATACGCAGTATTTT
TRBV20-1	few	TRBD1	TRBJ1-2	CSARDATGGGYGYTF	TGCAGTGCTAGAGACGCTACAGGGGGTGGCTATGGCTACACCTTC
TRBV5-1	many	-	TRBJ2-4	CASSSENIQYF	TGCGCCAGCAGCTCGGAAAACATTCAGTACTTC
TRBV11-1	few	TRBD1	TRBJ1-1	CASSWGQFNTEAFF	TGTGCCAGCTCCTGGGGACAGTTTAACACTGAAGCTTTCTTT
TRBV5-1	many	-	TRBJ1-3	CASSLSAQGNTIYF	TGCGCCAGCAGCCTTTCCGCCCAGGGAAACACCATATATTTT
TRBV6-2/TRBV6-3	many	TRBD2	TRBJ2-7	CASNPSGGAYEQYF	TGTGCCAGCAACCCGAGCGGGGGGGCCTACGAGCAGTACTTC
TRBV20-1	many	TRBD2	TRBJ2-7	CSALSGGPHLNYEQYF	TGCAGTGCCCTCAGCGGGGGGCCCCACCTTAACTACGAGCAGTACTTC
TRBV28	many	TRBD1	TRBJ2-4	CASSLMTGSSKNIQYF	TGTGCCAGCAGTTTAATGACAGGGAGTTCCAAAAACATTCAGTACTTC
TRBV5-1	many	-	TRBJ2-7	CASSLTGTRSEQYF	TGCGCCAGCAGCTTGACCGGGACACGGAGCGAGCAGTACTTC
TRBV7-9	many	-	TRBJ2-5	CASSLGGEAETQYF	TGTGCCAGCAGCTTAGGAGGGGAAGCGGAGACCCAGTACTTC
TRBV7-9	-	-	TRBJ1-1	CASSGGRATQGNTEAFF	TGTGCCAGCAGCGGAGGACGGGCTACTCAGGGGAACACTGAAGCTTTCTTT
TRBV20-1	few	-	TRBJ2-3	CSAKDRRGSDTQYF	TGCAGTGCAAAGGACAGACGGGGGTCGGATACGCAGTATTTT
TRBV7-2	-	TRBD1	TRBJ1-2	CASSLGTGLYGYNF	TGTGCCAGCAGCTTAGGGACAGGGCTTTATGGCTACAACTTC
TRBV7-9	many	-	TRBJ2-3	CASSRESGTDTQYF	TGTGCCAGCAGCCGAGAGAGTGGGACAGATACGCAGTATTTT
TRBV25-1	many	TRBD1	TRBJ2-7	CASSRTGVGEQYF	TGTGCCAGCAGCAGGACAGGGGTGGGGGAGCAGTACTTC
TRBV5-6	many	-	TRBJ1-2	CASSPKTQGYRYGYTF	TGTGCCAGCAGCCCGAAGACCCAGGGTTATCGCTATGGCTACACCTTC
TRBV5-1	medium-sized	-	TRBJ2-2	CASSSMGQPNTGELFF	TGCGCCAGCAGCTCAATGGGGCAGCCGAACACCGGGGAGCTGTTTTTT
TRBV3-1	many	-	TRBJ2-7	CASSGRRSYEQYF	TGTGCCAGCAGCGGTCGCCGCTCCTACGAGCAGTACTTC
TRBV4-2	many	-	TRBJ2-1	CASSQRNEGGRYNEQFF	TGTGCCAGCAGCCAACGGAACGAAGGGGGGAGATACAATGAGCAGTTCTTC
TRBV25-1	few	-	TRBJ2-5	CASKGSQETQYF	TGTGCCAGCAAGGGAAGCCAAGAGACCCAGTACTTC
TRBV5-1	many	TRBD2	TRBJ2-1	CASTPGGAYNEQFF	TGCGCCAGCACGCCGGGGGGGGCCTACAATGAGCAGTTCTTC
TRBV7-8	many	-	TRBJ1-5	CASSLGPGLNQPQHF	TGTGCCAGCAGCTTAGGCCCGGGGCTCAATCAGCCCCAGCATTTT
TRBV6-6	many	-	TRBJ2-3	CASTHGGPGATDTQYF	TGTGCCAGCACCCACGGGGGCCCCGGGGCGACAGATACGCAGTATTTT
TRBV24-1	many	-	TRBJ1-2	CATSDLDYGYTF	TGTGCCACCAGTGATTTGGACTATGGCTACACCTTC
TRBV6-4	many	-	TRBJ2-1	CASSDRGDHNEQFF	TGTGCCAGCAGTGACAGGGGCGATCACAATGAGCAGTTCTTC
TRBV6-2/TRBV6-3	many	-	TRBJ1-1	CASNLVRNTEAFF	TGTGCCAGCAACCTGGTCCGAAACACTGAAGCTTTCTTT
TRBV21-1	many	-	TRBJ2-2	CASSKRGPRDMRNTGELFF	TGTGCCAGCAGCAAGAGGGGGCCCCGGGACATGAGGAACACCGGGGAGCTGTTTTTT
TRBV14	few	TRBD1	TRBJ1-2	CASSRLGQNDGYTF	TGTGCCAGCAGCCGACTGGGACAGAACGATGGCTACACCTTC